This T cell receptor beta chain was documented in a study of radiation and T cells in renal cell carcinoma. The CDR3 runs 16 residues. Germline CDR1 reads KGHSH; CDR2 reads LQKENI. The germline V and J ends were trimmed by 0 bases and 0 bases, with 10 bases remaining between them. As for this clone: Its antigen is as yet unknown.

Study-level results: No pretreatment tumor biopsies were available for baseline clonotypes. In blood, top tumor clones expanded by 2 weeks, shrinking by 4.

Time point given: blood 4 weeks post-SBRT, at nephrectomy. Indicated treatment: 15 Gy SBRT to primary tumor, nephrectomy 4 weeks later. Nephrectomy followed 15 Gy stereotactic body radiation by 4 weeks. Radiation-treated patients gave blood at baseline, week 2 and week 4. Some clones are missing from TCRdb's copy, which holds only in-frame ones; the method was immunoSEQ multiplex PCR. The data show about 100,000 clones, about 79% seen once. The sample was blood, taken from a patient whose treatment included radiotherapy and nephrectomy. This rearrangement joins TRBV18 to TRBJ2-3; the D call may be TRBD1 or TRBD2 (5 bases each). This TCR derives from a man aged 55-75 years with renal cell carcinoma. The CDR3, as DNA: TGTGCCAGCTCACCACCGGATTGGGGGAGCACAGATACGCAGTATTTT. This gives the protein CASSPPDWGSTDTQYF. Complete variable domain (other parts from reference TRBV18 and TRBJ2-3): NAGVMQNPRHLVRRRGQEARLRCSPMKGHSHVYWYRQLPEEGLKFMVYLQKENIIDESGMPKERFSAEFPKEGPSILRIQQVVRGDSAAYFCASSPPDWGSTDTQYFGPGTRLTVL.